The 26 T cell receptor beta chains listed next were all sequenced from one sample in a study of cytomegalovirus exposure and HLA in healthy donors. Primers included in the PCR were 60 Vbeta and 13 Jbeta primers. Clones were sequenced by immunoSEQ multiplex PCR, and TCRdb holds only the in-frame ones, with some missing. This table has 100,000 to 150,000 clones, approximately 80% appearing once. Sequencing input: PBMCs. Receptor source: a boy aged 2-15 years in good health and CMV-seronegative.

The genes are TRBV19 and TRBJ1-5; tentatively, D is TRBD1 (5 bases). The CDR3 totals 14 residues. Germline values: CDR1 LNHDA, CDR2 SQIVND (reference sequence). V lost 6 bases, J lost 6 bases, and 15 bases lay in between. CDR3 bases: TGTGCCAGTAGCTCGTCCGCCGGGGGTCAGCCCCAGCATTTT. As protein: CASSSSAGGQPQHF.

This clone was detected once. The V call is TRBV5-4, the J call TRBJ2-1; a possible D gene is TRBD1 (6 bases). The CDR3 contains 14 residues. Germline V lookup: CDR1 SGHNT, CDR2 YYREEE (reference sequence). V lost 4 bases to trimming and J lost 4 bases, with 12 bases between them. This chain's CDR3 is CASSSTTGYNEQFF. In DNA form, the CDR3 reads TGTGCCAGCAGCAGCACGACAGGTTACAATGAGCAGTTCTTC.

The rearrangement joins TRBV7-2 to TRBJ1-2; 8 positions match TRBD1. Germline assignment: CDR1 SGHTA and CDR2 FQGNSA. V dropped 3 bases and J dropped 3; count of bases not matched to a gene: 6. The CDR3 is 15 amino acids. The CDR3 region has the DNA TGTGCCAGCAGCTTGGACAGGGACACATACTATGGCTACACCTTC. This codes for CASSLDRDTYYGYTF.

This clone was seen only a few times. V gene TRBV6-4 combines with J gene TRBJ2-2; 11 bases are shared with TRBD2. With 8 bases clipped from V and 5 bases from J, the junction kept 4 bases outside the gene matches. The CDR3 is 14 residues long. In germline, CDR1 is MRHNA, CDR2 SNTAGT. CDR3 in DNA: TGTGCCAGCTCACTAGCGGGAGAGACCGGGGAGCTGTTTTTT. Translation gives CASSLAGETGELFF.

This chain links TRBV7-3 with TRBJ2-3; TRBD2 matches 12 bases. The CDR3 contains 15 residues. Germline V CDR1 and CDR2: SGHTA, FQGTGA. V shed 5 bases and J 5 bases; nucleotides not matched to a gene: 5. The CDR3 here is CASSVTSGGIDTQYF. CDR3 DNA: TGTGCCAGCAGCGTCACTAGCGGGGGGATAGATACGCAGTATTTT.

This clone was seen more than once but under ten times. One end of the junction varies from germline; a read error may be responsible. In DNA form, the CDR3 reads TGTTCCAGCAGCTTAGGACCCGGACTAGGAATCAAAAACATTCAGTACTTC. It translates to CSSSLGPGLGIKNIQYF. J is TRBJ2-4 and V is TRBV7-9; 7 bases map to TRBD2. Germline assignment: CDR1 SEHNR and CDR2 FQNEAQ (reference sequence). The CDR3 contains 17 residues.

This chain uses TRBV6-5 with TRBJ2-7; no firm D call. Trimming removed 4 bases at V and 3 bases at J, with 4 bases between. The CDR3 runs to 11 residues. In germline, CDR1 is MNHEY, CDR2 SVGAGI. CDR3 DNA: TGTGCCAGCAGTTCCCACTACGAGCAGTACTTC. Amino acid sequence: CASSSHYEQYF.

The V gene is TRBV5-1, the J gene TRBJ2-1, with D unresolved. V shed 0 bases and J shed 2 bases, with 9 bases lying between them. This CDR3 has 15 amino acids. In germline, CDR1 is SGHRS, CDR2 YFSETQ. The DNA of the CDR3 is TGCGCCAGCAGCTTGGAACAGCCTACCTACAATGAGCAGTTCTTC. Its protein product is CASSLEQPTYNEQFF.

The CDR3 sequence is CASSDRAGDITYEQYF. In nucleotides, the CDR3 is TGTGCCAGCAGCGATAGGGCAGGGGATATCACCTACGAGCAGTACTTC. The chain combines TRBV13 with TRBJ2-7; D might be TRBD1 (6 bases). The length of the CDR3 is 16 residues. CDR1 is PRHDT, CDR2 FYEKMQ, per germline (reference sequence). Trimming shortened V by 5 bases and J by 2 bases, and 19 bases separated the two germline ends. Drawing the rest from reference TRBV13 and TRBJ2-7, the complete variable domain is AAGVIQSPRHLIKEKRETATLKCYPIPRHDTVYWYQQGPGQDPQFLISFYEKMQSDKGSIPDRFSAQQFSDYHSELNMSSLELGDSALYFCASSDRAGDITYEQYFGPGTRLTVT.

This clone is a singleton in its sample. This chain connects TRBV5-6 to TRBJ1-3; no definite D call. The CDR3 totals 15 residues. With 2 bases removed from V and 0 bases from J, the gap between germline ends came to 9 bases. Per germline, CDR1 SGHDT and CDR2 YYEEEE. CDR3 loop: CASSFQVYSGNTIYF. CDR3 DNA: TGTGCCAGCAGCTTCCAGGTATACTCTGGAAACACCATATATTTT.

The chain has TRBV4-1 and TRBJ1-4; a possible D gene is TRBD1 (5 bases). CDR1 and CDR2 from the germline V gene are MGHRA and YSYEKL. CDR3 length: 18 amino acids. Between the trimmed V and J ends, which lost 5 bases and 7 bases, there was a span of 26 bases. The DNA of the CDR3 is TGCGCCAGCAGCTTTGCTCCACGCCAGGGTGGGGGGAGTGAAAAACTGTTTTTT. This gives the protein CASSFAPRQGGGSEKLFF.

This clone was seen more than once but under ten times. This rearrangement joins TRBV5-1 to TRBJ2-5; a possible D gene is TRBD1 (5 bases). The end of the DNA fits TRBJ2-7 better, so the J call may be wrong. This CDR3 has 14 residues. Germline CDR1 is SGHRS and CDR2 is YFSETQ. CDR3 amino acids: CASSPTTDSYEQYF. The CDR3 DNA sequence: TGCGCCAGCAGTCCGACGACAGATTCCTACGAGCAGTACTTC.

The J gene is TRBJ2-5, the V gene TRBV15, with D perhaps TRBD2 (6 bases). CDR1 and CDR2 from the germline V gene are LNHNV and YYDKDF (reference sequence). The CDR3 spans 14 residues. V was trimmed by 1 base and J by 5 bases, leaving 11 bases between them. The CDR3: CATSRGREEETQYF. The CDR3 region has the DNA TGTGCCACCAGCAGAGGCAGGGAGGAGGAGACCCAGTACTTC.

A single count supports this clone. The chain links TRBV7-3 to TRBJ2-7; 7 bases line up with TRBD1. This CDR3 has 15 amino acids. With V trimmed by 5 bases and J by 2 bases, 9 bases remained unmatched. CDR1 and CDR2 (germline): SGHTA, FQGTGA. CDR3 nucleotide sequence: TGTGCCAGCAGCGCCATTCGGACAGGCACCTACGAGCAGTACGTC. It translates to CASSAIRTGTYEQYV.

This clone came up a few times. J is TRBJ2-2 and V is TRBV5-5, with D possibly TRBD1 on 7 matching bases. Trimming pared 2 bases from V and 7 bases from J, leaving 18 bases between. CDR1 and CDR2 from the germline V gene are SGHKS and YYEKEE (reference sequence). The CDR3 totals 16 residues. CDR3 loop: CASSFVVDREVGELFF. CDR3 coding DNA: TGTGCCAGCAGCTTCGTCGTTGACAGGGAGGTCGGGGAGCTGTTTTTT.

The chain links TRBV29-1 to TRBJ1-1; D may be TRBD1 (5 bases). Germline CDR1 and CDR2: SQVTM and ANQGSEA. This CDR3 is built from 15 residues. V lost 5 bases, J lost 0 bases, and 16 bases lay in between. The CDR3 loop is CSVNELGQLNTEAFF. The CDR3 nucleotides read TGCAGCGTTAATGAATTAGGACAATTGAACACTGAAGCTTTCTTT.

The chain employs TRBV25-1 and TRBJ2-5, with TRBD1 matching over 7 bases. Gene TRBJ2-7 matches the end of the DNA better, so the J call may be wrong. The CDR3 has 16 amino acids. Germline V gene data show CDR1 as MGHDK and CDR2 as SYGVNS. The CDR3 region is CASSLTGLGTDGEQYF. CDR3 in DNA: TGTGCCAGCAGTCTGACAGGGCTAGGTACTGACGGCGAGCAGTACTTC.

The gene calls are TRBV19 and TRBJ1-1; possibly TRBD1 for D (6 bases). This CDR3 has 19 amino acids. The germline V gene has CDR1 LNHDA and CDR2 SQIVND (reference sequence). V dropped 7 bases and J dropped 0 bases, with 27 bases sitting between them. CDR3 region: CASIIERGVRGSMNTEAFF. The CDR3 nucleotides read TGTGCCAGTATTATCGAGCGGGGGGTCAGGGGCTCCATGAACACTGAAGCTTTCTTT.

J is TRBJ2-7 and V is TRBV5-1; D not certain. The V end lost 1 base, the J end lost 0 bases, and 11 bases lay between the germline ends. The CDR3 is 15 residues long. The germline CDR1 and CDR2 sequences are SGHRS and YFSETQ. DNA for the CDR3: TGCGCCAGCAGCTTGAATGGGCCCCCCTCCTACGAGCAGTACGTC. Translated: CASSLNGPPSYEQYV.

This clone occurred a few times. The V gene is TRBV4-2, the J gene TRBJ1-6; 8 positions match TRBD1. The CDR3 is made up of 16 amino acids. CDR1 is LGHNA, CDR2 YNFKEQ, per germline. Trimming at V came to 0 bases and at J to 10 bases, leaving 8 bases not matched to a gene. DNA of the CDR3: TGTGCCAGCAGCCAAGATCCAGGGGCAGGGGGCTCACCCCTCCACTTT. This translates into CASSQDPGAGGSPLHF.

The V call is TRBV7-9, the J call TRBJ2-1; 8 nucleotides match TRBD2. Germline lookup yields CDR1 SEHNR and CDR2 FQNEAQ (reference sequence). After removal of 5 bases from V and 7 bases from J, the junction contained 4 bases not matched to a gene. This CDR3 has 13 residues. The CDR3 DNA is TGTGCCAGCAGCCGGCCGGGGGGGAATGAGCAGTTCTTC. As protein: CASSRPGGNEQFF.

The V gene is TRBV19, the J gene TRBJ1-2, with 10 positions matching TRBD1. This CDR3 has 15 amino acids. The germline V gene has CDR1 LNHDA and CDR2 SQIVND (reference sequence). The V segment lost 3 bases and the J segment 8 bases; nucleotides outside the gene matches: 9. The CDR3 region has the DNA TGTGCCAGTAGTATTTCCCGGGACAGGGGTCGCGGCTACACCTTC. Protein sequence: CASSISRDRGRGYTF.

The chain joins TRBV28 to TRBJ1-1; possibly TRBD1 for D (6 bases). Germline CDR1 reads MDHEN; CDR2 reads SYDVKM. This CDR3 contains 14 residues. V lost 2 bases and J 4 bases, leaving 11 bases between the germline ends. This chain's CDR3 is CASSLRQGGTEAFF. The DNA of the CDR3 is TGTGCCAGCAGTTTACGTCAAGGGGGCACTGAAGCTTTCTTT.

J is TRBJ2-3 and V is TRBV5-1, with 7 bases that match TRBD1. The CDR3 covers 15 residues. V lost 4 bases to trimming and J lost 3 bases; unmatched junction nucleotides: 8. CDR1 is SGHRS, CDR2 YFSETQ, per germline. CDR3 sequence: CASSLPGQSTDTQYF. DNA of the CDR3: TGCGCCAGCAGCCTCCCGGGACAGTCGACAGATACGCAGTATTTT.

This clone showed up just once. The J gene is TRBJ2-3, the V gene TRBV15; possible D gene TRBD1, 6 bases. From germline, CDR1 is LNHNV and CDR2 YYDKDF (reference sequence). The CDR3 runs 15 residues. V was shortened by 0 bases and J by 4 bases, with 11 bases between the two germline ends. The CDR3 DNA sequence: TGTGCCACCAGCAGAGAACAGGGTGGGGCAGATACGCAGTATTTT. It specifies CATSREQGGADTQYF.

The V gene is TRBV2, the J gene TRBJ2-2; D might be TRBD2 (5 bases). Trimming shortened V by 4 bases and J by 6 bases, and 9 bases separated the two germline ends. CDR1 is SNHLY and CDR2 is FYNNEI in the germline V gene. This CDR3 comprises 13 residues. As DNA, the CDR3 is TGTGCCAGCAGTGCGGAGGCCGCCGGGGAGCTGTTTTTT. Translated, it gives CASSAEAAGELFF.